This is a list of T cell receptor beta chains from one sample in a study of post-analysis software for immune sequencing data. TCRdb called the PCR reads again in MiXCR, with one record for every CDR3 protein. The sample lists about 540,000 distinct CDR3 sequences; 30% to 40% were seen once. Input material: blood. The source is a girl aged 2 to 17 with multiple sclerosis. Each CDR3 is given with its conserved first and last residue.

>14|TRBV28
CATLPQVYNSPLHF
>15|TRBV7-9
CASSHGPDYFATQYF
>12|TRBV5-1
CASSLDGGTLYF
>15|TRBV24-1
CATSDSGTGLRGYTF
>15|TRBV7-8
CASSPLRTAKNIQYF
>17|TRBV9
CASSVSPLSGGPQAQYF
>12|TRBV20-1
CSGLEGSTEAFF
>17|TRBV6-1
CASRLRPGPLSSYEQYF
>15|TRBV6-1
CASSDGHVASYEQYF
>16|TRBV5-1
CASSLDTDTGAYGYTF
>15|TRBV5-1
CASSSQGRVEETQYF
>14|TRBV2
CASSELQGHQPQHF
>14|TRBV2
CASSHDTFRETQYF
>15|TRBV29-1
CSVEPLAGVENEQFF
>11|TRBV7-9
CASSTGPPKYF
>14|TRBV5-1
CASSLSGESAFYTF
>14|TRBV7-9
CASSSRDMGHEQFF
>13|TRBV28
CASSQTGGYGYTF
>16|TRBV20-1
CSARGPGTSGEGEQFF
>14|TRBV29-1
CSVEGDRGPDTQYF
>13|TRBV27
CASSGVDANTQYF
>18|TRBV9
CASSLAGTSGGARDTQYF
>14|TRBV27
CASSLDRSRETQYF
>14|TRBV14
CASSQVRAAREQYF
>17|TRBV28
CASSSRRGAGGQETQYF
>14|TRBV20-1
CSARARTGYYGYTF
>15|TRBV18
CASSLLSTTSDTQYF
>15|TRBV9
CASSVDSGRTYEQYF
>12|TRBV15
CATSRIGTEQFF
>14|TRBV7-2
CASSLAFRVETQYF
>15|TRBV29-1
CNVEDSPFLGTEAFF
>13|TRBV7-2
CASSSSGDTEAFF
>17|TRBV18
CASSLPDYGTGNQPQHF
>15|TRBV5-1
CASSSREGLGETQYF
>18|TRBV9
CASSVASSGGANTGELFF
>14|TRBV6-5
CASSYRGGDQPQHF
>14|TRBV20-1
CSAIQSSGANVLTF
>17|TRBV5-1
CASSLAGVGTGSYEQYF
>15|TRBV9
CASSVATGRLGGYTF
>15|TRBV7-3
CASSLRAGGLYEQYF
>15|TRBV9
CASSSGPLDTDTQYF
>14|TRBV5-1
CASSLGGLDTEAFF
>13|TRBV6-6
CASSYSPDNEQYF
>16|TRBV6-6
CASRKTSGGAWDIQYF
>13|TRBV6-5
CASKENSKQGYTF
>14|TRBV20-1
CSASPPDSYNEQFF
>14|TRBV29-1
CSVEEAGGEYEQYF
>15|TRBV4-1
CASSRPTGKGNGCTF
>14|TRBV12-3/TRBV12-4
CASSSTGGVTEAFF
>15|TRBV6-5
CASSNIPTGWETQYF
>16|TRBV5-1
CASSLNGVGLQETQYF
>15|TRBV3-1
CASSPSWDSYNEQFF
>15|TRBV20-1
CSASTRTSGPDTQYF
>15|TRBV20-1
CSARDRVISTDTQYF
>16|TRBV7-2
CASRKTSGGPYNEQFF
>12|TRBV4-2
CASSQDNQPQHF
>13|TRBV2
CASRSEPGYGYTF